Listed below are T cell receptor beta chains from one sample, sequenced in a study of PD-1 blockade in classical Hodgkin lymphoma. Profiled with immunoSEQ multiplex PCR; TCRdb holds only in-frame clones, not every one. The sample carries roughly 100,000 clones, roughly 89% recorded once. The sequencing used peripheral blood mononuclear cells (PBMCs), collected before the fourth cycle of nivolumab. The receptors shown here come from a human donor with classical Hodgkin lymphoma. CDR3s include the opening cysteine and the closing phenylalanine or tryptophan. The D gene is left open where the match is weak. Size is omitted from some rows. Given values are once, few, many or a class for expanded clones.

d_call clone_size j_call v_call cdr3_aa cdr3_nt
NA NA TRBJ1-1 TRBV5-1 CASSSQGHANTEAFF TGCGCCAGCAGCTCGCAGGGGCATGCGAACACTGAAGCTTTCTTT
NA NA TRBJ2-7 TRBV18 CASCEDGGSYEQYF TGTGCCAGCTGTGAGGACGGAGGCTCCTACGAGCAGTACTTC
NA NA TRBJ1-1 TRBV7-9 CASSLPSWRTEAFF TGTGCCAGCAGCTTACCTTCCTGGAGAACTGAAGCTTTCTTT
NA NA TRBJ2-6 TRBV15 CATSRDVGSGANVLTF TGTGCCACCAGCAGAGACGTTGGATCTGGGGCCAACGTCCTGACTTTC
TRBD1 NA TRBJ1-1 TRBV2 CASSEAGRGRLENTEAFF TGTGCCAGCAGTGAAGCGGGCAGGGGGCGGTTAGAGAACACTGAAGCTTTCTTT
NA NA TRBJ2-7 TRBV30 CAWDLDSYEQYF TGTGCCTGGGACCTGGACTCCTACGAGCAGTACTTC
NA NA TRBJ2-7 TRBV28 CASRRQSSYEQYF TGTGCCAGCAGACGACAGAGCTCCTACGAGCAGTACTTC
TRBD2 NA TRBJ2-1 TRBV4-1 CASSQAPFGLAGGDEQFF TGCGCCAGCAGCCAAGCTCCCTTTGGACTAGCGGGAGGAGATGAGCAGTTCTTC
TRBD1 few TRBJ1-1 TRBV5-4 CASSFSQGTEAFF TGTGCCAGCAGCTTTTCACAGGGGACTGAAGCTTTCTTT
NA NA TRBJ1-1 TRBV4-3 CASSQVPNTEAFF TGCGCCAGCAGCCAAGTCCCGAACACTGAAGCTTTCTTT
TRBD2 NA TRBJ2-1 TRBV19 CASSGGVRNEQFF TGTGCCAGTTCCGGGGGGGTGCGGAATGAGCAGTTCTTC
TRBD2 NA TRBJ2-1 TRBV4-3 CASSQGLAGSPPNEQFF TGCGCCAGCAGCCAAGGACTAGCGGGGTCCCCCCCCAATGAGCAGTTCTTC
TRBD1 NA TRBJ2-6 TRBV9 CASSWGQLSGANVLTF TGTGCCAGCAGCTGGGGACAGCTCTCTGGGGCCAACGTCCTGACTTTC
NA NA TRBJ2-5 TRBV5-4 CASSLVTQETQYF TGTGCCAGCAGCTTGGTTACACAAGAGACCCAGTACTTC
NA once TRBJ1-1 TRBV19 CASSTPITVNTEAFF TGTGCCAGTAGTACCCCCATAACAGTGAACACTGAAGCTTTCTTT
NA NA TRBJ2-3 TRBV7-2 CASSLVGLRSGTDTQYF TGTGCCAGCAGCTTAGTGGGCTTGAGGAGTGGCACAGATACGCAGTATTTT
TRBD1 NA TRBJ1-2 TRBV5-6 CASTQQAGGAYGYTF TGTGCCAGCACCCAGCAGGCAGGGGGCGCCTATGGCTACACCTTC
TRBD1 NA TRBJ1-1 TRBV29-1 CSGTDRGLNTEAFF TGCAGCGGTACGGACAGGGGTTTGAACACTGAAGCTTTCTTT
NA NA TRBJ1-2 TRBV6-5 CASSSLRTQSGYTF TGTGCCAGCAGCTCCCTGAGGACACAGTCGGGCTACACCTTC
NA NA TRBJ2-7 TRBV5-4 CASSLGRGPGIEQYF TGTGCCAGCAGCTTGGGGCGGGGACCGGGAATCGAGCAGTACTTC
NA NA TRBJ2-7 TRBV19 CASSIVRTASYEQYF TGTGCCAGTAGTATAGTGCGGACAGCTTCCTACGAGCAGTACTTC
NA NA TRBJ2-1 TRBV14 CASFDRSYNEQFF TGTGCCAGCTTCGACAGGTCCTACAATGAGCAGTTCTTC
TRBD1 NA TRBJ2-3 TRBV4-2 CASSLQTGGGRDTQYF TGTGCCAGCAGCCTACAGACAGGGGGCGGACGAGATACGCAGTATTTT
NA NA TRBJ2-7 TRBV7-9 CASSTAMGNVAYEQYF TGTGCCAGCAGCACCGCTATGGGAAACGTGGCCTACGAGCAGTACTTC
NA NA TRBJ2-3 TRBV2 CASSEGTSTTDTQYF TGTGCCAGCAGTGAAGGAACAAGTACCACAGATACGCAGTATTTT
NA NA TRBJ1-1 TRBV28 CASGEGGSTEAFF TGTGCCAGCGGTGAGGGGGGAAGCACTGAAGCTTTCTTT
NA NA TRBJ2-1 TRBV30 CAWSQGFNEQFF TGTGCCTGGAGCCAGGGATTCAATGAGCAGTTCTTC
TRBD2 NA TRBJ2-7 TRBV28 CASSAPGTSGSYEQYF TGTGCCAGCAGTGCCCCCGGGACTAGCGGCTCCTACGAGCAGTACTTC
TRBD2 NA TRBJ2-7 TRBV19 CASSMASGSRYEQYF TGTGCCAGTAGTATGGCTAGCGGGAGTAGGTACGAGCAGTACTTC
TRBD2 NA TRBJ2-3 TRBV18 CASSQGTSGSVDTQYF TGTGCCAGCTCACAGGGGACTAGCGGGAGTGTGGATACGCAGTATTTT
TRBD2 NA TRBJ2-1 TRBV6-6 CASSYGLAGPGGEQFF TGTGCCAGCAGTTACGGCCTAGCGGGCCCCGGCGGTGAGCAGTTCTTC
TRBD1 NA TRBJ1-5 TRBV18 CASSPVGGAGQPQHF TGTGCCAGCTCACCGGTAGGGGGCGCGGGTCAGCCCCAGCATTTT
NA NA TRBJ1-2 TRBV5-1 CASSLAGVTNYGYTF TGCGCCAGCAGCTTGGCAGGGGTGACGAACTATGGCTACACCTTC
NA NA TRBJ1-2 TRBV5-1 CASSYEQGLNGYTF TGCGCCAGCAGCTATGAACAGGGCCTCAATGGCTACACCTTC
NA NA TRBJ1-1 TRBV11-2 CASSGPLGMNTEAFF TGTGCCAGCAGCGGACCCCTAGGTATGAACACTGAAGCTTTCTTT
NA NA TRBJ2-5 TRBV4-3 CASSQVGNEAQYF TGCGCCAGCAGCCAAGTGGGTAACGAGGCCCAGTACTTC
NA NA TRBJ2-1 TRBV7-2 CASSQLTRHEQFF TGTGCCAGCAGCCAACTGACCCGACATGAGCAGTTCTTC
NA NA TRBJ2-7 TRBV7-2 CASSRLPWQNYEQYF TGTGCCAGCAGCAGGTTACCGTGGCAGAACTACGAGCAGTACTTC
TRBD1 NA TRBJ1-2 TRBV5-8 CASSDRVSNYGYTF TGTGCCAGCAGCGACAGGGTGTCTAACTATGGCTACACCTTC
NA NA TRBJ2-1 TRBV2 CAIRKGGGPVYEQFF TGTGCCATCAGAAAAGGGGGAGGGCCGGTATATGAGCAGTTCTTC
NA once TRBJ1-2 TRBV30 CAWRRPGTSVDGYTF TGTGCCTGGAGGCGGCCAGGGACGAGTGTGGATGGCTACACCTTC
TRBD2 NA TRBJ2-7 TRBV5-4 CASSPGLAYEQYF TGTGCCAGCAGCCCAGGACTAGCATACGAGCAGTACTTC
NA once TRBJ1-1 TRBV2 CASRWGPTGSGRSTEAFF TGTGCCAGCAGGTGGGGGCCCACAGGGTCGGGGAGGTCGACTGAAGCTTTCTTT
NA NA TRBJ2-3 TRBV18 CASSPELFAGTDTQYF TGTGCCAGCTCACCAGAGTTATTTGCAGGCACAGATACGCAGTATTTT
NA NA TRBJ1-2 TRBV7-9 CASSFGTSNYGYTF TGTGCCAGCAGCTTCGGGACGTCTAACTATGGCTACACCTTC
NA NA TRBJ2-6 TRBV7-9 CASSLGEAGANVLTF TGTGCCAGCAGCTTAGGGGAGGCTGGGGCCAACGTCCTGACTTTC
NA NA TRBJ2-1 TRBV5-4 CAIGRGLTSNEQFF TGTGCCATCGGCAGGGGACTCACCTCCAATGAGCAGTTCTTC
NA NA TRBJ1-1 TRBV29-1 CSVEEMEQNTEAFF TGCAGCGTTGAAGAAATGGAGCAGAACACTGAAGCTTTCTTT
NA NA TRBJ1-5 TRBV6-1 CASSEAGAVISNQPQHF TGTGCCAGCAGTGAAGCAGGGGCGGTCATTAGCAATCAGCCCCAGCATTTT
NA NA TRBJ1-4 TRBV19 CASRRNNEKLFF TGTGCCAGTAGACGGAATAATGAAAAACTGTTTTTT
NA many TRBJ2-7 TRBV2 CASRMYVTAYEQYF TGTGCCAGCAGGATGTACGTAACCGCCTACGAGCAGTACTTC
NA NA TRBJ1-5 TRBV19 CAGRLPGKYSNQPQHF TGTGCCGGTAGGCTACCAGGGAAATATAGCAATCAGCCCCAGCATTTT